The 22 T cell receptor beta chains presented below share a single source sample, sequenced in a study of T cells in tumors after PD-1 blockade. Clones were sequenced by immunoSEQ multiplex PCR, and TCRdb holds only the in-frame ones, with some missing. The sample records 15,000 to 25,000 clones, around 85% being singletons. The sample here was PBMCs, taken after anti-PD-1 therapy. These TCRs come from a human donor with advanced basal cell or squamous cell carcinoma (not recorded which).

This sequence joins TRBV28 and TRBJ1-1, with D possibly TRBD1 on 5 matching bases. The germline V gene encodes CDR1 MDHEN and CDR2 SYDVKM. The V and J ends lost 7 bases and 4 bases respectively, with 13 bases between them. The CDR3 has 13 amino acids. In nucleotides, the CDR3 is TGTGCCAGCACCCCGTTCGGGGGCACTGAAGCTTTCTTT. As protein: CASTPFGGTEAFF.

This chain joins TRBV9 and TRBJ1-3; D call uncertain. The CDR3 runs to 13 residues. Germline V CDR1 and CDR2: SGDLS, YYNGEE. Trimming removed 3 bases from V and 1 base from J, with 5 bases in between. CDR3 residues: CASSGASGNTIYF. The CDR3 bases are TGTGCCAGCAGCGGGGCATCTGGAAACACCATATATTTT.

The rearrangement links TRBV7-3 to TRBJ1-1, with TRBD1 as a possible D gene (5 bases). Trimming left V 5 bases short and J 2 bases short, with 12 bases between. The germline gives CDR1 SGHTA, CDR2 FQGTGA. The CDR3 runs 14 residues. The CDR3 region has the DNA TGTGCCAGCAGCCCCACAGGACAAAACACTGAAGCTTTCTTT. The encoded protein is CASSPTGQNTEAFF.

The V gene is TRBV12-2, the J gene TRBJ1-5; TRBD1, the table's D call, lacks a check against the DNA. TRBV12-2 is given as a pseudogene. The length of the CDR3 is 16 residues. Here the CDR3 reads CASRLAQGAGNQPQHF. CDR3 DNA: TGTGCAAGTCGCTTAGCGCAGGGGGCAGGCAATCAGCCCCAGCATTTT.

V usage is TRBV28 and J usage is TRBJ2-1; TRBD2 matches at 8 bases. The ends lost 2 bases at V and 5 bases at J; junction bases unmatched: 5. This CDR3 region has 15 residues. Looked up from germline, CDR1 is MDHEN and CDR2 is SYDVKM. CDR3 in DNA: TGTGCCAGCAGTTTAGCGGGAGGTAAAAACAATGAGCAGTTCTTC. Protein: CASSLAGGKNNEQFF.

This clone was found a few times. The chain carries TRBV11-3 and TRBJ2-1, with 12 nucleotides matching TRBD2. The germline gives CDR1 SGHNT, CDR2 YENEEA. The CDR3 sequence is 19 residues long. Trimming removed 5 bases from V and 3 bases from J; junction bases left unmatched: 14. This CDR3 is CASSPKGLAGGPVYNEQFF. The CDR3 region has the DNA TGTGCCAGCAGCCCGAAGGGTCTAGCGGGAGGGCCGGTCTACAATGAGCAGTTCTTC. The full variable domain, rest sourced from reference TRBV11-3 and TRBJ2-1, is EAGVVQSPRYKIIEKKQPVAFWCNPISGHNTLYWYLQNLGQGPELLIRYENEEAVDDSQLPKDRFSAERLKGVDSTLKIQPAELGDSAVYLCASSPKGLAGGPVYNEQFFGPGTRLTVL.

This clone was seen more than once but under ten times. The chain employs TRBV12-3 or TRBV12-4 and TRBJ2-1, with D maybe TRBD1 (6 bases). The ends were cut back, 6 bases at V and 0 bases at J, with 6 bases in the middle. The CDR3 totals 13 residues. This CDR3 reads CASSRGSYNEQFF. The CDR3 DNA sequence: TGTGCCAGCAGCAGGGGCTCCTACAATGAGCAGTTCTTC.

The genes are TRBV5-4 and TRBJ1-1; 10 nucleotides align to TRBD1. CDR1 and CDR2 from the germline V gene are SGHNT and YYREEE (reference sequence). V lost 4 bases and J lost 8; bases outside the gene matches: 8. CDR3 length: 14 amino acids. CDR3: CASSHQTGGGEAFF. For the CDR3, the DNA is TGTGCCAGCAGCCATCAGACAGGGGGCGGAGAAGCTTTCTTT.

The rearrangement links TRBV28 to TRBJ2-1; D is ambiguous. The ends were cut back, 3 bases at V and 5 bases at J, with 11 bases in the middle. Germline V gene data show CDR1 as MDHEN and CDR2 as SYDVKM. The CDR3 extends over 14 amino acids. The CDR3 DNA reads TGTGCCAGCAGTTTTGTCGGCACCCACAATGAGCAGTTCTTC. It encodes CASSFVGTHNEQFF.

The chain has TRBV24-1 and TRBJ2-3, with TRBD2 matching 16 bases. Germline values: CDR1 KGHDR, CDR2 SFDVKD. V lost 4 bases and J lost 6; bases outside the gene matches: 12. The CDR3 is made up of 19 amino acids. CDR3 sequence reads: CATSDRQGTSGRAHDTQYF. CDR3 nucleotides: TGTGCCACCAGTGACCGACAGGGGACTAGCGGGAGGGCACACGATACGCAGTATTTT.

This clone was picked up a small number of times. The chain carries TRBV19 and TRBJ2-2, with D hard to call. The V end lost 3 bases, the J end lost 7 bases, and 9 bases lay between the germline ends. The CDR3 covers 13 residues. In germline, CDR1 is LNHDA, CDR2 SQIVND (reference sequence). Written as DNA, the CDR3 is TGTGCCAGTAGTATTTTCAGTGGCGGGGAGCTGTTTTTT. Encoded protein: CASSIFSGGELFF. The variable domain in full, with the rest retrieved from reference TRBV19 and TRBJ2-2, is DGGITQSPKYLFRKEGQNVTLSCEQNLNHDAMYWYRQDPGQGLRLIYYSQIVNDFQKGDIAEGYSVSREKKESFPLTVTSAQKNPTAFYLCASSIFSGGELFFGEGSRLTVL.

The chain carries TRBV11-3 and TRBJ2-7; 9 bases fit TRBD2. CDR1 and CDR2 from the germline V gene are SGHNT and YENEEA. After removal of 1 base from V and 3 bases from J, the junction contained 4 bases not matched to a gene. The CDR3 runs 15 residues. In nucleotides, the CDR3 is TGTGCCAGCAGCTTAGGGACTAGCGAGATCTACGAGCAGTACTTC. This sequence encodes CASSLGTSEIYEQYF. Combining the CDR3 with reference TRBV11-3 and TRBJ2-7 gives the whole variable domain EAGVVQSPRYKIIEKKQPVAFWCNPISGHNTLYWYLQNLGQGPELLIRYENEEAVDDSQLPKDRFSAERLKGVDSTLKIQPAELGDSAVYLCASSLGTSEIYEQYFGPGTRLTVT.

A few counts support this clone. This chain joins TRBV2 and TRBJ1-4; D may be TRBD1 (5 bases). CDR1 is SNHLY, CDR2 FYNNEI, per germline. The CDR3 loop spans 14 amino acids. V was shortened by 4 bases and J by 6 bases, with 12 bases between the two germline ends. The chain's CDR3 is CASSGGTNYEKLFF. The CDR3 bases are TGTGCCAGCAGTGGGGGGACGAATTATGAAAAACTGTTTTTT.

The rearrangement uses TRBV28 and TRBJ2-1; the match to TRBD1 covers 9 bases. This CDR3 is built from 15 residues. V shed 5 bases and J 8 bases; nucleotides not matched to a gene: 10. The germline V gene encodes CDR1 MDHEN and CDR2 SYDVKM. CDR3 protein: CASSRSGTGMDEQFF. Here the CDR3 DNA reads TGTGCCAGCAGTCGCTCCGGGACAGGGATGGATGAGCAGTTCTTC.

This clone was found once. As DNA, the CDR3 is TGTGCCAGCAGCTCCGGGACAGTCCTCGAGCAGTACTTC. It translates to CASSSGTVLEQYF. The chain carries TRBV2 and TRBJ2-7; 7 bases line up with TRBD1. V trimming: 6 bases; J trimming: 6 bases; junction bases outside the gene matches: 8. Per the germline V gene, CDR1 is SNHLY and CDR2 is FYNNEI. This CDR3 contains 13 residues.

The chain has TRBV18 and TRBJ1-2; D is undetermined. The CDR3 totals 16 residues. Germline-derived CDR1 and CDR2 are KGHSH and LQKENI. Trimming cost V 0 bases and J 4 bases, with 15 bases left between them. CDR3 amino acids: CASSPPTGVAVYGYTF. CDR3 coding DNA: TGTGCCAGCTCACCACCTACCGGTGTCGCGGTCTATGGCTACACCTTC.

The CDR3 coding sequence is TGTGCCAGTAGTAGCCAAGGGGGTGGGAATGAAAAACTGTTTTTT. Translating it yields CASSSQGGGNEKLFF. V gene TRBV19 combines with J gene TRBJ1-4; possible D gene TRBD1, 6 bases. The CDR3 consists of 15 residues. Germline CDR1 and CDR2: LNHDA and SQIVND (reference sequence). Trimming took 4 bases from V and 5 from J, leaving 14 bases between them.

This clone was counted between two and nine times. J is TRBJ2-2 and V is TRBV6-5; 7 positions agree with TRBD2. Per the germline V gene, CDR1 is MNHEY and CDR2 is SVGAGI. The CDR3 has 11 amino acids. The ends lost 11 bases at V and 6 bases at J; junction bases unmatched: 3. The CDR3 is CAAGDSGELFF. The CDR3 DNA is TGTGCCGCGGGAGATTCCGGGGAGCTGTTTTTT.

In this sample, this clone is medium-sized. The rearrangement links TRBV28 to TRBJ2-7; unclear D gene. The ends were cut back, 5 bases at V and 4 bases at J, with 12 bases in the middle. The germline gives CDR1 MDHEN, CDR2 SYDVKM. CDR3 length: 13 amino acids. CDR3 sequence reads: CASSIGVGYEQYF. The CDR3 region has the DNA TGTGCCAGCAGTATCGGTGTGGGGTACGAGCAGTACTTC. Filled out from reference TRBV28 and TRBJ2-7, the complete variable domain reads DVKVTQSSRYLVKRTGEKVFLECVQDMDHENMFWYRQDPGLGLRLIYFSYDVKMKEKGDIPEGYSVSREKKERFSLILESASTNQTSMYLCASSIGVGYEQYFGPGTRLTVT.

In DNA form, the CDR3 reads TGTGCCAGCAGCTTAGGCCCTATCCGGACCGGGGAGCTGTTTTTT. Its translation is CASSLGPIRTGELFF. The chain couples TRBV5-5 to TRBJ2-2; D is unresolved. This CDR3 contains 15 residues. Trimming took off 2 bases at V and 5 bases at J, with 13 bases between the two ends. The germline V gene encodes CDR1 SGHKS and CDR2 YYEKEE (reference sequence).

The table lists this clone with a count of one. The chain has TRBV28 and TRBJ2-7; TRBD2 matches at 14 bases. The CDR3 length is 16 residues. The ends lost 5 bases at V and 3 bases at J; junction bases unmatched: 6. Germline V CDR1 and CDR2: MDHEN, SYDVKM. CDR3 coding DNA: TGTGCCAGCAGTCCTAAGGGACTAGCGGGAGACTACGAGCAGTACTTC. Protein product: CASSPKGLAGDYEQYF.

The chain recombines TRBV3-1 (or the pseudogene TRBV3-2) with TRBJ2-3; 10 bases agree with TRBD2. Germline CDR1 LGHDT, CDR2 YNNKEL (reference sequence). There are 17 residues in the CDR3. The V segment lost 2 bases and the J segment 0 bases; nucleotides outside the gene matches: 5. DNA of the CDR3: TGTGCCAGCAGCCAACTAGCGGGAGTTCTTAGCACAGATACGCAGTATTTT. It translates to CASSQLAGVLSTDTQYF.